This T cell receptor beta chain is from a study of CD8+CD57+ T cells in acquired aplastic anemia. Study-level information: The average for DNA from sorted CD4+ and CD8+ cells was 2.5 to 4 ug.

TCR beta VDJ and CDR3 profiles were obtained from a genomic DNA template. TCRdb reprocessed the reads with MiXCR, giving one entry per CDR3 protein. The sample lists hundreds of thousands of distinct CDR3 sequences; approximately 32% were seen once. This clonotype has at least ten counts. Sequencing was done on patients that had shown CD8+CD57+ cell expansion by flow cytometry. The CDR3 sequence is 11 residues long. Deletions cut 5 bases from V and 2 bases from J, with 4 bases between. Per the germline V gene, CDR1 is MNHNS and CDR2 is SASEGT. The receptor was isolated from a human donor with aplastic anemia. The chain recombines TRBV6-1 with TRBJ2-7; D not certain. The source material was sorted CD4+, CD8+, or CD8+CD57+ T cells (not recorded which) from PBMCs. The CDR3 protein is CASSIAYEQYF. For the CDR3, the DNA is TGTGCCAGCAGTATCGCCTACGAGCAGTACTTC.